The rows below give T cell receptor beta chains drawn from one sample of a study of post-analysis software for immune sequencing data. Each CDR3 protein is one row after TCRdb ran MiXCR on the PCR reads. The sample lists roughly 730,000 distinct CDR3 sequences, around 27% occurring once. The sequenced material came from blood. The receptors stem from a girl between 10 and 17 years old with multiple sclerosis. Both conserved end residues are trimmed from each CDR3. The order of the fields is J gene, V gene, CDR3 protein.

J gene: TRBJ2-6
V gene: TRBV10-3
CDR3 protein: AISHRSGGANVLT

J gene: TRBJ2-1
V gene: TRBV5-1
CDR3 protein: ASSLIQGSYNEQF

J gene: TRBJ1-2
V gene: TRBV7-2
CDR3 protein: ASSGPGQRHYGYT

J gene: TRBJ2-7
V gene: TRBV7-2
CDR3 protein: ASSSRGGPYEQY

J gene: TRBJ2-2
V gene: TRBV3-1
CDR3 protein: ASSQGYRGGTGELF

J gene: TRBJ1-5
V gene: TRBV12-3/TRBV12-4
CDR3 protein: ASSLTGEANQPQH

J gene: TRBJ2-5
V gene: TRBV5-1
CDR3 protein: ASSLEVAEGETQY

J gene: TRBJ2-1
V gene: TRBV20-1
CDR3 protein: SARPLISGRAYNEQF

J gene: TRBJ2-1
V gene: TRBV6-2/TRBV6-3
CDR3 protein: ASSFPLAGEQF

J gene: TRBJ2-1
V gene: TRBV7-2
CDR3 protein: ASSAQGNEQF

J gene: TRBJ1-5
V gene: TRBV6-5
CDR3 protein: ASSYSGQLGTGNQPQH

J gene: TRBJ2-1
V gene: TRBV27
CDR3 protein: ASRSWREFSEQF

J gene: TRBJ2-3
V gene: TRBV27
CDR3 protein: ASSLGGRGTQY

J gene: TRBJ2-1
V gene: TRBV4-3
CDR3 protein: ASSRLQGWGFNEQF

J gene: TRBJ2-1
V gene: TRBV5-1
CDR3 protein: ASSLRRGDDNEQF

J gene: TRBJ2-7
V gene: TRBV5-5
CDR3 protein: ASSLVAGGREQY

J gene: TRBJ2-3
V gene: TRBV2
CDR3 protein: ASSHRRTPGDTQY

J gene: TRBJ1-2
V gene: TRBV24-1
CDR3 protein: ATSGSRDRGGYT

J gene: TRBJ2-7
V gene: TRBV11-2
CDR3 protein: ASSLDKREQY